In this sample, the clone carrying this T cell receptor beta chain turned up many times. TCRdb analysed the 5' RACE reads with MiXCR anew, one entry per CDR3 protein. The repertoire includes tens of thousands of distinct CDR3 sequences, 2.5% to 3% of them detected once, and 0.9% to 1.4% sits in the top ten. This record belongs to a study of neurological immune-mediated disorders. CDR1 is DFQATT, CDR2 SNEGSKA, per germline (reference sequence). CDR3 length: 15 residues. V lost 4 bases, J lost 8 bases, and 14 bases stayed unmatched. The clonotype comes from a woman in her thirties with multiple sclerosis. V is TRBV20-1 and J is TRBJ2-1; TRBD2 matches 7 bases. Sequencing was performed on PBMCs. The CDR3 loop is CSANHPSGGDHEQFF. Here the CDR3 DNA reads TGCAGTGCTAACCACCCTAGCGGAGGGGATCATGAGCAGTTCTTC.